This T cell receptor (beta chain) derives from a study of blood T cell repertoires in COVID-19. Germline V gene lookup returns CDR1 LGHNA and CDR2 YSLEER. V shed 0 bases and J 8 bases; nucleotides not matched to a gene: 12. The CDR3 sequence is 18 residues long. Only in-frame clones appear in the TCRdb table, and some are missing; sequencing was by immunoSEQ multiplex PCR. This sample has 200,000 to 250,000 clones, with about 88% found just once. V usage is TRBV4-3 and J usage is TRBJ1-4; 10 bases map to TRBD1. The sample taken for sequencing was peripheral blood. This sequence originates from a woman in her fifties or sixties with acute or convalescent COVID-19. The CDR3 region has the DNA TGCGCCAGCAGCCAAGAACTGGGACAGGGGATTTTAAGAGAAAAACTGTTTTTT. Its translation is CASSQELGQGILREKLFF.